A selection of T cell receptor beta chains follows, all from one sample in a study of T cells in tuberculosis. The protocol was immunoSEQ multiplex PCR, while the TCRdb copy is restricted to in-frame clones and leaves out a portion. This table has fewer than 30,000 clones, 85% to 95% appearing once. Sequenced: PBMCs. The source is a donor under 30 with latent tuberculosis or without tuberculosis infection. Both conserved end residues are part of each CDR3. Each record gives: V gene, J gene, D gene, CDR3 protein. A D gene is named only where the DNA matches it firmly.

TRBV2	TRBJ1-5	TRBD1	CASSELGTGGTSGTQPQHF
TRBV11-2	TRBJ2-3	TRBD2	CASSFPLVAGGQDTQYF
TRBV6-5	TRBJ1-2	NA	CASGAETENFYGYTF
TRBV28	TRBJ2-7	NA	CASNPGHSYEQYF
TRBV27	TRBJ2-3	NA	CASSSYLTDTQYF
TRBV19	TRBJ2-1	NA	CASSGGYNEQFF
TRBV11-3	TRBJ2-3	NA	CASSLDQGGTSRLGTQYF
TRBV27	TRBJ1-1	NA	CASSLSEGVMNTEAFF
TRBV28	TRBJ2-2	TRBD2	CASSDRGGADTGELFF
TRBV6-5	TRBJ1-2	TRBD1	CASSPGTAYYGYTF
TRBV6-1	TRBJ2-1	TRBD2	CASSEASGGYNEQFF
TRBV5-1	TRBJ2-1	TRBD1	CASFPPGTAKYNEQFF
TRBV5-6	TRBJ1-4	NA	CASSLGLTFNEKLFF
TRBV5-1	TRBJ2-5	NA	CASSLAFETQYF
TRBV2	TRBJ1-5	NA	CASSEADGGNQPQHF
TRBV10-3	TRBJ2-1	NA	CAISETLAGQFF
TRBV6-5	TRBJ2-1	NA	CASSLGTQQFF
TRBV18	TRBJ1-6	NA	CASSPRAGSSPLHF
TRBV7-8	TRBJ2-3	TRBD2	CASSFRTSGGSTDTQYF